This TCR beta chain was documented in a study of T cell repertoires in cytomegalovirus infection. This clonotype ranks as medium-sized (0.01 to 0.1%). Its antigen is currently unknown. Study-level points and caveats: HLA-C-restricted CMV-specific TCR beta clonotypes prevailed in the ex vivo response. Based on cumulative public TCR beta family frequency, carriers of CMV plus the relevant HLA were identified.

From the reads, TCRdb called clonotypes with MiXCR, one entry per CDR3 protein. The sample includes more than 90,000 distinct CDR3 sequences, about a tenth of them seen just once. The CDR3 covers 19 residues. V shed 5 bases, J shed 2 bases, and the junction held 14 bases outside the gene matches. CDR1 is SEHNR, CDR2 FQNEAQ, per germline (reference sequence). The material sequenced was PBMCs, sequenced either directly or after in vitro stimulation (not recorded which). The chain links TRBV7-9 to TRBJ2-1, with TRBD1 matching over 11 bases. The sequence came from a human donor in good health (CMV status not recorded). Some clones in this sample may be carry-over from other donors' samples. The CDR3 bases are TGTGCCAGCAGCCCAGACCGGGACAGGGGGTTCCCCACCTACAATGAGCAGTTCTTC. It specifies CASSPDRDRGFPTYNEQFF.